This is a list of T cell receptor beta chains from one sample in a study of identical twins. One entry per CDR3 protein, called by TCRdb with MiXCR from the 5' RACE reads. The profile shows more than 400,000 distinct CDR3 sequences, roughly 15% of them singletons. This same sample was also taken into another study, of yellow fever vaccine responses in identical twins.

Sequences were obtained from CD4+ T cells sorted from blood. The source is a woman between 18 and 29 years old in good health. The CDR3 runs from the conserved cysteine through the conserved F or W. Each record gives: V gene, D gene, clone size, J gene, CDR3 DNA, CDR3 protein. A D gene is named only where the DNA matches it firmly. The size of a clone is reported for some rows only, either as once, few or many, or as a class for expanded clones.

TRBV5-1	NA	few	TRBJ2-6	TGCGCCAGCAGCCTTAGGACGGTCAGCTCTGGGGCCAACGTCCTGACTTTC	CASSLRTVSSGANVLTF
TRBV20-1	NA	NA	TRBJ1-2	TGCAGTGCTAGGTGGGTTCTGCCCGACCGCGATCTCTCTAACTATGGCTACACCTTC	CSARWVLPDRDLSNYGYTF
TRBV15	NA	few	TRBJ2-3	TGTGCCACCAGCAGAGAGCTTGGCGCAGATACGCAGTATTTT	CATSRELGADTQYF
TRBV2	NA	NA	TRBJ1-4	TGTGCCAGCAGTCCAGGGGAAGTTACTAATGAAAAACTGTTTTTT	CASSPGEVTNEKLFF
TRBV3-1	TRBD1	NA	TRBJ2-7	TGTGCCAGCAGCCAAGCAGGGACAGGGGCGTACGAGCAGTACTTC	CASSQAGTGAYEQYF
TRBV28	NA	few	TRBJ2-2	TGTGCCAGCAGTTTGCCCGCCCGCACCGGGGAGCTGTTTTTT	CASSLPARTGELFF
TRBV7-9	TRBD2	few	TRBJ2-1	TGTGCCAGCAGCCCACAGCGGGACCCCTACAATGAGCAGTTCTTC	CASSPQRDPYNEQFF
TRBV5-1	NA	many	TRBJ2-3	TGCGCCAGCAGCTTGGGTAACACAGATACGCAGTATTTT	CASSLGNTDTQYF
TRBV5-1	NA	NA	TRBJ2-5	TGCGCCAGCAGCTTGGGGTCGCAGGCCCAAGAGACCCAGTACTTC	CASSLGSQAQETQYF
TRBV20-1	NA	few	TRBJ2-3	TGCAGTGCTCAGAACACCCAAGATACGCAGTATTTT	CSAQNTQDTQYF
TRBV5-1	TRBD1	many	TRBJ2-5	TGCGCCAGCAGCTTCACAGGGGATCAAGAGACCCAGTACTTC	CASSFTGDQETQYF
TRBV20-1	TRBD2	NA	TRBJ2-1	TGCAGTGCTAGTCCCGGGACTAGCGGGAGTAACAATGAGCAGTTCTTC	CSASPGTSGSNNEQFF
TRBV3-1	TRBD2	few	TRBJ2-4	TGTGCCAGCAGCCAAAGGGGGACTAGCGAAAAAAACATTCAGTACTTC	CASSQRGTSEKNIQYF
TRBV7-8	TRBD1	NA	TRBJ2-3	TGTGCCAGCAGCCCATGGACAGGGATTACCTACACAGATACGCAGTATTTT	CASSPWTGITYTDTQYF
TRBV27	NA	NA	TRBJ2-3	TGTGCCTCTCAGGGGCCTCGAGGCACAGATACGCAGTATTTT	CASQGPRGTDTQYF
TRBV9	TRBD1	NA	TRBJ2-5	TGTGCCAGCAGCCCCCGGACCGGGACAGGGCCACGGGAGACCCAGTACTTC	CASSPRTGTGPRETQYF
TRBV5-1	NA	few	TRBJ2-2	TGCGCCAGCAGCGAGACAGTTACCGGGGAGCTGTTTTTT	CASSETVTGELFF
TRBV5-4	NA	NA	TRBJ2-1	TGTGCCAGCAGCTTGGCCCTTGATCTGGGTGAGCAGTTCTTC	CASSLALDLGEQFF
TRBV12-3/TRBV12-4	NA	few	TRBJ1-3	TGTGCCAGCAGTTTACGGGACACCATATATTTT	CASSLRDTIYF
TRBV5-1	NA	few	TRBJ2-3	TGCGCCAGCCACGGACCACGCACAGATACGCAGTATTTT	CASHGPRTDTQYF
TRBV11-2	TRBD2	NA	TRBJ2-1	TGTGCCAGCAGCTTAGACGGAATAGCGGGACGTTACAATGAGCAGTTCTTC	CASSLDGIAGRYNEQFF
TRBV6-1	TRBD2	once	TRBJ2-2	TGTGCCAGTGAGCTTTCGGGGGGGAACACCGGGGAGCTGTTTTTT	CASELSGGNTGELFF
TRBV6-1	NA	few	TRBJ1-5	TGTGCCAGCAGCCCGGGCTACGGCAATCAGCCCCAGCATTTT	CASSPGYGNQPQHF
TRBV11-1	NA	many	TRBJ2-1	TGTGCCAGCAGCCCCCTGGCTGGGGTCTACAATGAGCAGTTCTTC	CASSPLAGVYNEQFF
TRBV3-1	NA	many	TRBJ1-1	TGTGCCAGCAGCCAAGGGGCCGCGAACACTGAAGCTTTCTTT	CASSQGAANTEAFF
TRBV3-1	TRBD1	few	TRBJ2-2	TGTGCCAGCAGCCAATCGGACAGGGGCCGGCCCGGGGAGCTGTTTTTT	CASSQSDRGRPGELFF
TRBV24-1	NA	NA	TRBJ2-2	TGTGCCACCAGTGATTTGGGACGAAGGAGCGGGGAGCTGTTTTTT	CATSDLGRRSGELFF
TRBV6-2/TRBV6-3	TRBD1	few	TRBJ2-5	TGTGCCAGCAGTCTTCGGACAGGGGGCAGGGAGACCCAGTACTTC	CASSLRTGGRETQYF
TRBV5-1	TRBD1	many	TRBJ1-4	TGCGCCAGCAGCACGGGGACAGCGTGGGCCGCAACTAATGAAAAACTGTTTTTT	CASSTGTAWAATNEKLFF
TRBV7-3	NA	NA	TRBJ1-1	TGTGCCAGCAGCTTAAATAGGGTGGGTACCACTGAAGCTTTCTTT	CASSLNRVGTTEAFF
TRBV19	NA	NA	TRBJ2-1	TGTGCCAGTAGTACGGACTATCCGAATGAGCAGTTCTTC	CASSTDYPNEQFF